This paragraph covers one T cell receptor (beta chain) sequence. These data originate in a study of blood T cell repertoires in COVID-19. For the study at large: Italy, Spain and the United States were the sources of the convalescent and acute COVID-19 samples. The analysed material was cDNA or gDNA that came from T cells, B-cell-depleted T cells, or PBMCs.

Only in-frame clones appear in the TCRdb table, and some are missing; sequencing was by immunoSEQ multiplex PCR. The table records approximately 290,000 clones, 70% to 90% of them present only once. This sequence originates from a human donor with COVID-19, enrolled during active disease. The donor label of this sample is uncertain. Material for sequencing was peripheral blood.

The CDR3, as DNA: TGTGCCAGCAGACCTCATGGGACAGGGAGCTCCTATAATTCACCCCTCCACTTT. Translating gives CASRPHGTGSSYNSPLHF. This sequence joins TRBV28 and TRBJ1-6; 9 nucleotides match TRBD1. This CDR3 comprises 18 residues. V trimming: 6 bases; J trimming: 0 bases; junction bases outside the gene matches: 9. From germline, CDR1 is MDHEN and CDR2 SYDVKM.